Listed below are T cell receptor beta chains from one sample, sequenced in a study of T cell responses to AZD1222 COVID-19 vaccine. Generated by immunoSEQ multiplex PCR, the TCRdb table keeps only in-frame clones and is missing some. The table has around 110,000 clones, 90% seen once. The starting material was peripheral blood, obtained on day 0 of AZD1222 vaccination. Receptors were obtained from an adult in good health. CDR3s include the opening cysteine and the closing phenylalanine or tryptophan. Each record gives: CDR3 length, clone size, D gene, V gene, J gene, CDR3 DNA, CDR3 protein. A D gene is named only where the DNA matches it firmly. Clone size is shown for a subset of rows, as once, few, many or a class of expanded clone.

14	NA	NA	TRBV15	TRBJ1-2	TGTGCCACCAGCAGAGAGGAGGGGGTAGGAGGCTACACCTTC	CATSREEGVGGYTF
15	NA	NA	TRBV7-9	TRBJ1-1	TGTGCCAGCAGCTTAGATCGAGAAGTGAACACTGAAGCTTTCTTT	CASSLDREVNTEAFF
15	NA	NA	TRBV23-1	TRBJ1-2	TGCGCCAGCAGTCAAAGGGCCCCAATAAACTATGGCTACACCTTC	CASSQRAPINYGYTF
15	once	TRBD1	TRBV5-1	TRBJ2-7	TGCGCCAGCAGCTCGCCTGGACAGGAAGCCTACGAGCAGTACTTC	CASSSPGQEAYEQYF
11	NA	TRBD1	TRBV20-1	TRBJ1-6	TGCAGTGCGCTCCGGGACAGGGCAAACCACTTT	CSALRDRANHF
14	NA	NA	TRBV9	TRBJ2-3	TGTGCCAGCAGCGCCACCGGGGACACAGATACGCAGTATTTT	CASSATGDTDTQYF
13	NA	TRBD1	TRBV11-3	TRBJ2-5	TGTGCCAGCAGCCGACAGGGACAGGAGACCCAGTACTTC	CASSRQGQETQYF
13	once	NA	TRBV4-2	TRBJ1-5	TGTGCCAGCAGCCAAGATCGGGAGGGGCCCCAGCATTTT	CASSQDREGPQHF
16	once	TRBD2	TRBV18	TRBJ2-5	TGTGCCAGCTCACCTCCCGGGGCGGGAGGAACGGAGACCCAGTACTTC	CASSPPGAGGTETQYF
15	NA	NA	TRBV6-5	TRBJ2-4	TGTGCCAGCAGTTCAGCCTTACTAGCCAAAAACATTCAGTACTTC	CASSSALLAKNIQYF
13	NA	TRBD1	TRBV6-5	TRBJ1-2	TGTGCCAGCACCTTGGGACAGCTCTATGGCTACACCTTC	CASTLGQLYGYTF
15	NA	TRBD1	TRBV5-5	TRBJ2-2	TGTGCCAGCAGCCGGGGACAGGGGCACACCGGGGAGCTGTTTTTT	CASSRGQGHTGELFF
15	once	TRBD1	TRBV27	TRBJ1-5	TGTGCCAGCAGTTTGGTCACAGGGGGCAATCAGCCCCAGCATTTT	CASSLVTGGNQPQHF
15	NA	TRBD1	TRBV14	TRBJ2-1	TGTGCCAGCAGTCCTCCGGGACAGGGGATCAATGAGCAGTTCTTC	CASSPPGQGINEQFF
14	NA	NA	TRBV10-3	TRBJ1-1	TGTGCCATCAGTGGCGGGGGAATGAACACTGAAGCTTTCTTT	CAISGGGMNTEAFF
15	once	TRBD1	TRBV18	TRBJ1-1	TGTGCCAGCTCACCAACAGGGGCGAGGAACACTGAAGCTTTCTTT	CASSPTGARNTEAFF
15	NA	NA	TRBV9	TRBJ2-3	TGTGCCAGCAGCGTAGAGGCGGGGAGCACAGATACGCAGTATTTT	CASSVEAGSTDTQYF
15	NA	NA	TRBV10-2	TRBJ2-2	TGCGCCAGCAGATCCGGGACAACGAACACCGGGGAGCTGTTTTTT	CASRSGTTNTGELFF
14	NA	NA	TRBV5-1	TRBJ2-1	TGCGCCAGCAGCTTGGTCTTGACTAGCAATGAGCAGTTCTTC	CASSLVLTSNEQFF
16	NA	NA	TRBV7-2	TRBJ2-1	TGTGCCAGCAGCCTCCCGCTCGGGAGAATCTACAATGAGCAGTTCTTC	CASSLPLGRIYNEQFF
14	NA	NA	TRBV19	TRBJ1-1	TGTGCCAGTAGTCTCGGACAGTCGAACACTGAAGCTTTCTTT	CASSLGQSNTEAFF
15	NA	TRBD1	TRBV27	TRBJ1-5	TGTGCCAGCAGTGCACAGGGGTTCGGCAATCAGCCCCAGCATTTT	CASSAQGFGNQPQHF
15	NA	TRBD1	TRBV2	TRBJ2-7	TGTGCCAGCAGCCCTAGCAGGGGGCCCACCTACGAGCAGTACTTC	CASSPSRGPTYEQYF
13	NA	TRBD1	TRBV18	TRBJ1-3	TGTGCCAGCTCACCAAGGCAGGGGGAAGCCATATATTTT	CASSPRQGEAIYF
14	NA	TRBD2	TRBV10-1	TRBJ2-1	TGCGCCAGCAATCCGGGACTAGCGCCGAATGAGCAGTTCTTC	CASNPGLAPNEQFF
14	NA	NA	TRBV28	TRBJ1-1	TGTGCCAGCAGTTATCGGGCCCCGAACACTGAAGCTTTCTTT	CASSYRAPNTEAFF
12	NA	NA	TRBV5-6	TRBJ2-3	TGTGCCAGCGCCCCCGGGGGAGATACGCAGTATTTT	CASAPGGDTQYF
15	NA	TRBD1	TRBV5-1	TRBJ1-4	TGCGCCAGCAGCTTAAATACAGGGGGCGATGAAAAACTGTTTTTT	CASSLNTGGDEKLFF
12	NA	NA	TRBV12-3/TRBV12-4	TRBJ2-7	TGTGCCAGCAGTCCCGGCCCCTACGAGCAGTACTTC	CASSPGPYEQYF
14	NA	TRBD1	TRBV25-1	TRBJ1-2	TGTGCCACCCACGGGACAGGAATATGGGGTGGCTACACCTTC	CATHGTGIWGGYTF
14	NA	NA	TRBV10-3	TRBJ1-1	TGTGCCATCAAGGAGGGAGCGGGGAACACTGAAGCTTTCTTT	CAIKEGAGNTEAFF
14	NA	NA	TRBV2	TRBJ2-3	TGTGCCAGCCGGTGGTTAGGGGACACAGATACGCAGTATTTT	CASRWLGDTDTQYF
12	NA	NA	TRBV6-5	TRBJ1-2	TGTGCCAGCAGTCAGAACACAGGGACCTACACCTTC	CASSQNTGTYTF
15	NA	NA	TRBV19	TRBJ2-2	TGTGCCAGTAGTATAGCCTGGGACTTCACCGGGGAGCTGTTTTTT	CASSIAWDFTGELFF
15	NA	TRBD1	TRBV6-5	TRBJ2-7	TGTGCCAGCAGTACCGGGACAGGGCTAATCTACGAGCAGTACTTC	CASSTGTGLIYEQYF
14	NA	NA	TRBV4-1	TRBJ2-7	TGCGCCAGCAGCCAAGGGGCGGGCCCCTACGAGCAGTACTTC	CASSQGAGPYEQYF
18	once	NA	TRBV7-6	TRBJ1-4	TGTGCCAGCAGCATCGGACAAAAAGCACCTGCAACTAATGAAAAACTGTTTTTT	CASSIGQKAPATNEKLFF
13	NA	NA	TRBV19	TRBJ1-2	TGTGCCAGTAGTATAGACAGGGGAGGGGGCTACACCTTC	CASSIDRGGGYTF
15	NA	TRBD1	TRBV28	TRBJ2-2	TGTGCCAGCAGTTTAGAGACAGGGGGGGTCGGGGAGCTGTTTTTT	CASSLETGGVGELFF
14	NA	NA	TRBV5-1	TRBJ1-5	TGCGCCAGCAGCCCCGGTGTTGGGGTTCAGCCCCAGCATTTT	CASSPGVGVQPQHF